This T cell receptor beta chain appears in the sequencing data of a study of PD-L1 blockade in urothelial cancer. TCRdb keeps only in-frame clones here, not all; method: immunoSEQ multiplex PCR. The data hold approximately 38,000 clones, with approximately 82% observed a single time. This clone appeared a few times. Distinct nucleotide sequences in the sample also encode this CDR3. V gave up 3 bases and J gave up 2 bases; unmatched junction bases: 2. CDR1 MNHEY and CDR2 SMNVEV come from the germline V gene (reference sequence). This CDR3 comprises 15 residues. This clonotype was obtained from a man between 60 and 70 years old with urothelial cancer. The V call is TRBV27, the J call TRBJ2-3; 10 bases align to TRBD2. Sample: PBMCs, taken around atezolizumab (anti-PD-L1) treatment. The CDR3 coding sequence is TGTGCCAGCAGTTTCCTAGCGGGAGACACAGATACGCAGTATTTT. Translated: CASSFLAGDTDTQYF.